This T cell receptor (beta chain) was sequenced during a study of T cell repertoires in cytomegalovirus infection. Study context: Public TCR beta signatures provided an indication of both CMV infection and a matching HLA type. Study-level points and caveats: Based on cumulative public TCR beta family frequency, carriers of CMV plus the relevant HLA were identified.

TCRdb processed the reads anew with MiXCR; each CDR3 protein has one entry. The sample lists 45,000 to 55,000 distinct CDR3 sequences, under 25% occurring once. The V end lost 5 bases, the J end lost 7 bases, and 9 bases lay between the germline ends. There are 12 residues in the CDR3. CDR1 is MGHRA and CDR2 is YSYEKL in the germline V gene. A note on this clonotype: Antigen specificity is unknown.

The TCR was taken from a human donor in good health (CMV status not recorded). Some clones in this sample may be carry-over from other donors' samples. The chain combines TRBV4-1 with TRBJ2-1; D gene uncertain. Sequenced here: CD8+ T cells from cultured PBMCs, sampled from culture after CMV antigen stimulation. The CDR3 loop reads CASSFALNEQFF. The CDR3 region has the DNA TGCGCCAGCAGCTTCGCGCTTAATGAGCAGTTCTTC.